The 24 T cell receptor beta chains below all came from one sample that was sequenced in a study of shared clonotypes between healthy human individuals. Positively selected for CCR7, the CD45RO-negative cells used as naive CD8 cells excluded terminally differentiated effector memory CD45RA+ cells. Here immunoSEQ multiplex PCR was the method, and the copy in TCRdb shows in-frame clones only, minus some. The sample holds around 1,900,000 clones, 93% seen once. The sequenced sample was naive CD8+ T cells from PBMCs. These receptors were collected from a young man in good health. Some clones in this sample may be carry-over from other donors' samples.

This clone was recorded a few times. The V call is TRBV4-2, the J call TRBJ1-1; TRBD1 might be the D (5 bases). CDR3 length equals 14 residues. Germline V CDR1 and CDR2: LGHNA, YNFKEQ. The germline V and J ends were trimmed by 4 bases and 3 bases, with 12 bases remaining between them. This chain's CDR3 is CASSPRQGDTEAFF. The CDR3 DNA follows: TGTGCCAGCAGCCCCCGGCAGGGCGACACTGAAGCTTTCTTT.

A single count supports this clone. V is TRBV19 and J is TRBJ2-1; possibly TRBD1 for D (6 bases). V was clipped by 6 bases and J by 6 bases, with 21 bases between them. Germline V gives CDR1 LNHDA, CDR2 SQIVND (reference sequence). CDR3 length: 16 residues. The CDR3 DNA follows: TGTGCCAGTAGCCCACGAGGTCAGGGGATCCCCAATGAGCAGTTCTTC. This sequence encodes CASSPRGQGIPNEQFF.

This clone was observed a few times. The chain links TRBV7-9 to TRBJ1-1, with 10 bases lining up with TRBD1. CDR1 and CDR2 (germline): SEHNR, FQNEAQ (reference sequence). The CDR3 length is 17 residues. Trimming at V came to 5 bases and at J to 1 base, leaving 10 bases not matched to a gene. As DNA, the CDR3 is TGTGCCAGCAGCCCCATGGGACAGGGGAGAGGGAACACTGAAGCTTTCTTT. It translates to CASSPMGQGRGNTEAFF. The full variable domain, its missing parts supplied by reference TRBV7-9 and TRBJ1-1, is DTGVSQNPRHKITKRGQNVTFRCDPISEHNRLYWYRQTLGQGPEFLTYFQNEAQLEKSRLLSDRFSAERPKGSFSTLEIQRTEQGDSAMYLCASSPMGQGRGNTEAFFGQGTRLTVV.

Only one count was recorded for this clone. This chain joins TRBV7-9 and TRBJ2-1; D not certain. The CDR3 is made up of 15 amino acids. Germline lookup yields CDR1 SEHNR and CDR2 FQNEAQ (reference sequence). V was shortened by 1 base and J by 2 bases, with 9 bases between the two germline ends. The CDR3 reads CASSLVMGTYNEQFF. The CDR3 DNA follows: TGTGCCAGCAGCTTAGTGATGGGTACCTACAATGAGCAGTTCTTC.

The chain uses TRBV7-9 and TRBJ1-1; D not resolved. Germline loops: CDR1 SEHNR, CDR2 FQNEAQ (reference sequence). The length of the CDR3 is 16 residues. The V end was cut by 5 bases, the J end by 1 base, with 17 bases between. The CDR3 loop reads CASSAQFEGSNTEAFF. The CDR3 DNA follows: TGTGCCAGCAGCGCCCAGTTTGAAGGGTCGAACACTGAAGCTTTCTTT.

The chain recombines TRBV6-5 with TRBJ2-5, with 9 bases aligning to TRBD2. Germline lookup yields CDR1 MNHEY and CDR2 SVGAGI. This CDR3 contains 15 residues. V trimming: 5 bases; J trimming: 5 bases; junction bases outside the gene matches: 9. The chain's CDR3 is CASSHRGTSWETQYF. DNA for the CDR3: TGTGCCAGCAGTCACCGCGGGACTAGCTGGGAGACCCAGTACTTC.

This chain joins TRBV25-1 and TRBJ2-3; D not resolved. The CDR3 spans 14 residues. Deletions cut 2 bases from V and 3 bases from J, with 9 bases between. Germline V gives CDR1 MGHDK, CDR2 SYGVNS. Here the CDR3 DNA reads TGTGCCAGCAGTGAAGGGTTCGGGACAGATACGCAGTATTTT. Translation: CASSEGFGTDTQYF. Full variable domain (missing parts from reference TRBV25-1 and TRBJ2-3): EADIYQTPRYLVIGTGKKITLECSQTMGHDKMYWYQQDPGMELHLIHYSYGVNSTEKGDLSSESTVSRIRTEHFPLTLESARPSHTSQYLCASSEGFGTDTQYFGPGTRLTVL.

The chain has TRBV27 and TRBJ2-7; D perhaps matches TRBD1 (6 bases). The CDR3 consists of 12 residues. V gave up 6 bases and J gave up 4 bases, with 10 bases separating them. Germline V gives CDR1 MNHEY, CDR2 SMNVEV (reference sequence). CDR3 nucleotides: TGTGCCAGCAGAAACAGGGCTTACGAGCAGTACTTC. Residues: CASRNRAYEQYF.

This chain connects TRBV11-2 to TRBJ2-6; unclear D gene. This CDR3 region has 16 residues. CDR1 is SGHAT and CDR2 is FQNNGV in the germline V gene. V was cut by 5 bases and J by 2 bases, with 13 bases left in between. The CDR3 loop reads CASSHPPLTGANVLTF. CDR3 sequence (DNA): TGTGCCAGCAGCCATCCTCCCCTTACTGGGGCCAACGTCCTGACTTTC.

The chain couples TRBV2 to TRBJ2-7; D possibly corresponds to TRBD1 (5 bases). The CDR3 loop spans 12 amino acids. Between the trimmed V and J ends, which lost 7 bases and 3 bases, there was a span of 10 bases. Germline V gives CDR1 SNHLY, CDR2 FYNNEI. CDR3 amino acids: CASKDRVYEQYF. The CDR3 DNA is TGTGCCAGCAAAGACAGAGTCTACGAGCAGTACTTC.

The rearrangement links TRBV19 to TRBJ2-7; D is unresolved. This CDR3 has 14 residues. Germline V gene sequence: CDR1 LNHDA, CDR2 SQIVND (reference sequence). V was trimmed by 4 bases and J by 0 bases, leaving 10 bases between them. CDR3 protein: CASSSPGRSYEQYF. CDR3 nucleotide sequence: TGTGCCAGTAGTAGTCCGGGCCGCTCCTACGAGCAGTACTTC.

The J gene is TRBJ2-1, the V gene TRBV27, with 10 bases identical to TRBD1. After removal of 8 bases from V and 6 bases from J, the junction contained 16 bases not matched to a gene. The V gene's germline CDR1 is MNHEY and CDR2 SMNVEV (reference sequence). The CDR3 is made up of 17 amino acids. The CDR3 region is CASLTVAGTGVANEQFF. CDR3 sequence (DNA): TGTGCCAGCTTAACAGTGGCCGGGACAGGGGTTGCCAATGAGCAGTTCTTC.

V usage is TRBV14 and J usage is TRBJ2-1; 7 positions agree with TRBD2. Germline V gene data show CDR1 as SGHDN and CDR2 as FVKESK. Losses at the gene ends were 4 bases for V and 2 bases for J; bases not matched to a gene: 8. The CDR3 totals 16 residues. As DNA, the CDR3 is TGTGCCAGCAGCCGGGTTGGGGGAGGGGCCTACAATGAGCAGTTCTTC. Translation gives CASSRVGGGAYNEQFF.

Here the CDR3 DNA reads TGTGCCAGTAGTTTTTCGACGGGAGATTCGAGGGAGCAGTACTTC. This gives the protein CASSFSTGDSREQYF. The rearrangement joins TRBV19 to TRBJ2-7; a weak D match, TRBD2 (6 bases). CDR3 length: 15 amino acids. Germline V gene lookup returns CDR1 LNHDA and CDR2 SQIVND (reference sequence). V was cut by 5 bases and J by 7 bases, with 21 bases left in between.

The genes are TRBV9 and TRBJ2-7; tentative D call: TRBD1 (6 bases). The germline CDR1 and CDR2 sequences are SGDLS and YYNGEE. V was trimmed by 4 bases and J by 2 bases, leaving 13 bases between them. The CDR3 covers 14 residues. The CDR3 DNA sequence: TGTGCCAGCAGCCCGTCCCGGACAGCCTACGAGCAGTACTTC. This gives the protein CASSPSRTAYEQYF.

This sequence joins TRBV28 and TRBJ2-2; the D gene is possibly TRBD2 (5 bases). V lost 1 base and J 9 bases, leaving 12 bases between the germline ends. There are 14 residues in the CDR3. CDR1 MDHEN and CDR2 SYDVKM come from the germline V gene. The CDR3 bases are TGTGCCAGCAGTTTATTGATGGAGGTCCGGGAGCTGTTTTTT. Translating gives CASSLLMEVRELFF.

This chain joins TRBV7-2 and TRBJ2-5, with D possibly matching TRBD2 (7 bases). Trimming removed 5 bases from V and 10 bases from J, with 20 bases in between. The CDR3 extends over 14 amino acids. Germline V gene sequence: CDR1 SGHTA, CDR2 FQGNSA. The CDR3 reads CASSQGGGGGDQYF. CDR3 DNA sequence: TGTGCCAGCAGCCAGGGAGGGGGAGGTGGTGACCAGTACTTC.

V and J are TRBV5-1 and TRBJ2-2; 7 bases fit TRBD1. V was clipped by 0 bases and J by 4 bases; unmatched bases: 6. The length of the CDR3 is 16 residues. Per the germline V gene, CDR1 is SGHRS and CDR2 is YFSETQ. The CDR3 DNA sequence: TGCGCCAGCAGCTTGGATACAGGGGCCCCCACCGGGGAGCTGTTTTTT. Amino acids: CASSLDTGAPTGELFF. Combining the CDR3 with reference TRBV5-1 and TRBJ2-2 gives the whole variable domain KAGVTQTPRYLIKTRGQQVTLSCSPISGHRSVSWYQQTPGQGLQFLFEYFSETQRNKGNFPGRFSGRQFSNSRSEMNVSTLELGDSALYLCASSLDTGAPTGELFFGEGSRLTVL.

The J gene is TRBJ2-4, the V gene TRBV28; 7 nucleotides align to TRBD2. V gave up 3 bases and J gave up 5 bases; unmatched junction bases: 4. This CDR3 contains 14 residues. Germline CDR1 is MDHEN and CDR2 is SYDVKM. This chain's CDR3 is CASSFASGENIQYF. CDR3 sequence (DNA): TGTGCCAGCAGTTTCGCTAGCGGTGAAAACATTCAGTACTTC.

The chain employs TRBV2 and TRBJ2-2; weak D call: TRBD1 (5 bases). V lost 1 base to trimming and J lost 7 bases, with 10 bases between them. This CDR3 is 14 amino acids long. Germline CDR1 is SNHLY and CDR2 is FYNNEI. Here the CDR3 DNA reads TGTGCCAGCAGTGAAGAGGCCCAGGGCGGGGAGCTGTTTTTT. It encodes CASSEEAQGGELFF.

The V and J genes are TRBV21-1 and TRBJ2-2; whether TRBD1, the table's D call, matches the DNA was not checked. TRBV21-1 corresponds to a pseudogene. The CDR3 is 16 residues long. The CDR3 DNA is TGTGCCAGCAGCACACCCCAGGGGGGAGGAACCGGGGAGCTGTTTTTT. Its protein is CASSTPQGGGTGELFF.

The chain joins TRBV4-2 to TRBJ2-7; 8 bases match TRBD2. Per the germline V gene, CDR1 is LGHNA and CDR2 is YNFKEQ. After removal of 0 bases from V and 0 bases from J, the junction contained 4 bases not matched to a gene. This CDR3 is built from 16 residues. The CDR3 is CASSQEVSGVSYEQYF. The CDR3 DNA reads as TGTGCCAGCAGCCAAGAGGTTAGCGGGGTCTCCTACGAGCAGTACTTC.

The V call is TRBV5-6, the J call TRBJ1-1; the D is unclear. There are 13 residues in the CDR3. The germline CDR1 and CDR2 sequences are SGHDT and YYEEEE. V lost 4 bases and J 7 bases, leaving 14 bases between the germline ends. This chain's CDR3 is CASSAAGSGEAFF. The CDR3 DNA follows: TGTGCCAGCAGCGCAGCAGGTAGCGGTGAAGCTTTCTTT.

The chain combines TRBV4-1 with TRBJ2-7; D is unresolved. This CDR3 has 14 residues. Germline CDR1 reads MGHRA; CDR2 reads YSYEKL. Trimming removed 1 base from V and 4 bases from J, with 11 bases in between. Here the CDR3 DNA reads TGCGCCAGCAGCCAAGGCTCGATTCTATACGAGCAGTACTTC. Protein: CASSQGSILYEQYF.